This paragraph covers one TCR beta chain sequence. The antigen remains undetermined. The source of the sample is a study of shared clonotypes between healthy human individuals. Study details: Per-donor plates numbered three CD4 naive, three CD4 memory, two CD8 naive and one CD8 memory.

Splitting of CD4+ cells produced CD45RA+ naive and CD45RA-negative memory subsets. Points from the study as a whole: Across subsets, estimated richness was generally greater for naive than for memory populations.

Repertoires were generated with immunoSEQ multiplex PCR, while TCRdb's copy carries only in-frame clones and drops some. The sample contains about 530,000 clones, 90% to 97% of which appear only once. The CDR3 runs 14 residues. The V and J ends lost 2 bases and 6 bases respectively, with 15 bases between them. Looked up from germline, CDR1 is SGDLS and CDR2 is YYNGEE. Sequencing was carried out using naive CD4+ T cells sorted from blood. Documented subset: CD45RA+ positively selected. This clonotype was obtained from a woman in her twenties or thirties in good health. This sequence joins TRBV9 and TRBJ2-7; D is possibly TRBD2 (5 bases). The CDR3 sequence: CASSVDWLGGEQYF. CDR3 DNA sequence: TGTGCCAGCAGCGTGGACTGGCTGGGTGGCGAGCAGTACTTC.